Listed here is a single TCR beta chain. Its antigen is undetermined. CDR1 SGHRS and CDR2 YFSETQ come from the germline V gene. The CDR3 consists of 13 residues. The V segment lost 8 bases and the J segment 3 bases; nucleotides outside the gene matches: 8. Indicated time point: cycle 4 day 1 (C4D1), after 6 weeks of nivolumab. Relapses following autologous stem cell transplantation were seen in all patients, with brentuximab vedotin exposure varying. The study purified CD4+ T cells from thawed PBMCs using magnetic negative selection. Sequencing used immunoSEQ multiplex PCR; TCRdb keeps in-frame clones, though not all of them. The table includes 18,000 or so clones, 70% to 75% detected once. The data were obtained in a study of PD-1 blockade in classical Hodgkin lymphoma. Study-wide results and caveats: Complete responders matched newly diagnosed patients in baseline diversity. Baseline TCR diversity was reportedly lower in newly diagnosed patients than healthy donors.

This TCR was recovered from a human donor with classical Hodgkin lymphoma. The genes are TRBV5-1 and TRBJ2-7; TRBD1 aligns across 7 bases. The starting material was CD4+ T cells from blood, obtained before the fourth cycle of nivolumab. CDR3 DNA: TGCGCCAGTTCACAGGGGAATAGCTACGAGCAGTACTTC. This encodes CASSQGNSYEQYF.